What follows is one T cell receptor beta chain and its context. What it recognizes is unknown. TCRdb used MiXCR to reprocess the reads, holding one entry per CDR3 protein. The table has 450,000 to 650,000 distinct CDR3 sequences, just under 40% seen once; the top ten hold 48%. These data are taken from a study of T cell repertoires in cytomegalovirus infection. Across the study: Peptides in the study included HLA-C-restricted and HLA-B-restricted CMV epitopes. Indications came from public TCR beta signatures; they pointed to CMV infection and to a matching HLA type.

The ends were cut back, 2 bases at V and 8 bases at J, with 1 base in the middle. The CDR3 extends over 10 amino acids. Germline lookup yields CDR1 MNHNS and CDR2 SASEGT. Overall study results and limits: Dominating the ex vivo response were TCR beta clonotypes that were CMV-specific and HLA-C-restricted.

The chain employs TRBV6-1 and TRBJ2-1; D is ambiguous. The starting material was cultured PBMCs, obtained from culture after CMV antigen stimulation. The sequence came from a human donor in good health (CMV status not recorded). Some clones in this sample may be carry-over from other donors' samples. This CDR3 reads CASSEYEQFF. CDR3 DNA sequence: TGTGCCAGCAGTGAATATGAGCAGTTCTTC.